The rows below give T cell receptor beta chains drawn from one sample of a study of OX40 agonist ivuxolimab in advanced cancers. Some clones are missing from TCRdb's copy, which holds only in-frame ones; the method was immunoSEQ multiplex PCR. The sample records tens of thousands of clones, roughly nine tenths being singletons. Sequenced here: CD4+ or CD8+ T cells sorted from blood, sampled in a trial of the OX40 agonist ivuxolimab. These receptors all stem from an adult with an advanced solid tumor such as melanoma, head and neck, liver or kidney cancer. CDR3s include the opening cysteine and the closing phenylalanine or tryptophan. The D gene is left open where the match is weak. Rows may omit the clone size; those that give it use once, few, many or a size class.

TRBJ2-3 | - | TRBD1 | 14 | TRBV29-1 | TGCAGCGTTACCGGGACAGGGGTCACAGATACGCAGTATTTT | CSVTGTGVTDTQYF
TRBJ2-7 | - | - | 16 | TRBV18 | TGTGCCAGCTCACTCCTAGGGGCGGGGGCCCGCTACGAGCAGTACTTC | CASSLLGAGARYEQYF
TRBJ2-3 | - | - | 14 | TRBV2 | TGTGCCGCCAAGACTGGGAGTAGCACAGATACGCAGTATTTT | CAAKTGSSTDTQYF
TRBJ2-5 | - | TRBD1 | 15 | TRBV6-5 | TGTGCCAGCAGCCTCCGGACAGGGATGGGGGAGACCCAGTACTTC | CASSLRTGMGETQYF
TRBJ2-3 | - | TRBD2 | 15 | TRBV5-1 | TGCGCCAGCAGCTTGAGCGGGAGAATCACAGATACGCAGTATTTT | CASSLSGRITDTQYF
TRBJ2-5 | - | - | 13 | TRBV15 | TGTGCCACCAGCGAACGTCTCGAAGAGACCCAGTACTTC | CATSERLEETQYF
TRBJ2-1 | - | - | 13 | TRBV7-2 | TGTGCCAGCACCTTGACTGTCCCCAATGAGCAGTTCTTC | CASTLTVPNEQFF
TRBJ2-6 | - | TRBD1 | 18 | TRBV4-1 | TGCGCCAGCAGCCAATCTCAGGGGGCGCAAAATGGGGCCAACGTCCTGACTTTC | CASSQSQGAQNGANVLTF
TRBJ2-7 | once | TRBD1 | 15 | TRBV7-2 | TGTGCCAGCAGCTTATCCGGGACAGGGTCGTACGAGCAGTACTTC | CASSLSGTGSYEQYF
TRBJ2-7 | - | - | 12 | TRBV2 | TGTGCCAGCGGTAGGACAGCCTACGAGCAGTACTTC | CASGRTAYEQYF
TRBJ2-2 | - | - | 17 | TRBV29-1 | TGCAGCGTTGCCAGGTCCCCGCGGACAGTCCCCGGCGGGGAGCTGTTTTTT | CSVARSPRTVPGGELFF
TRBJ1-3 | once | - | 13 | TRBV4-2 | TGTGCCAGCAGCCAAGAGGGCAGAAACACCATATATTTT | CASSQEGRNTIYF
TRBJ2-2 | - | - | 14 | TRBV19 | TGTGCCAGTAGTAGCGGGACTAACACCGGGGAGCTGTTTTTT | CASSSGTNTGELFF
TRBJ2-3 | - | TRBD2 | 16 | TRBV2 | TGTGCCAGCAGTGAACTAGCGGGAGCAGGGACAGATACGCAGTATTTT | CASSELAGAGTDTQYF
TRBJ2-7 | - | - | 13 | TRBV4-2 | TGTGCCAGCAGCCAAGGACGGGTTTACGAGCAGTACTTC | CASSQGRVYEQYF
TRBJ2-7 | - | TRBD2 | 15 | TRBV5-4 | TGTGCCAGCAGCCATAGCGGGTCTAGCTCCTACGAGCAGTACTTC | CASSHSGSSSYEQYF
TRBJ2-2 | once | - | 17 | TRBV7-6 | TGTGCCAGCAGCTCTCAGACGGGAGCTCAAACGAGAGGGGAGCTGTTTTTT | CASSSQTGAQTRGELFF
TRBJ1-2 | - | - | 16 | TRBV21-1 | TGTGCCAGCAGCAAATGGGCCGCGCAAATTAACTATGGCTACACCTTC | CASSKWAAQINYGYTF
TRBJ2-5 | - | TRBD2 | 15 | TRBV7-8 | TGTGCCAGCTCCCTCTTAGCGGGACAACAAGAGACCCAGTACTTC | CASSLLAGQQETQYF
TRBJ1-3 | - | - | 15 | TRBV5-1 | TGCGCCAGCAGCACAGAGACAGTTCGAGGGGGCACCATATATTTT | CASSTETVRGGTIYF
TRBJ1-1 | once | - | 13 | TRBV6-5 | TGTGCCAGCAGTCCCAGGGCCTACACTGAAGCTTTCTTT | CASSPRAYTEAFF
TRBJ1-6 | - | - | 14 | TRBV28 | TGTGCCAGCAGTCCCCACCAGGGAAATTCACCCCTCCACTTT | CASSPHQGNSPLHF
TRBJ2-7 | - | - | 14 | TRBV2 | TGTGCCAGCAGAGTTAGAGGCTCGACCTACGAGCAGTACTTC | CASRVRGSTYEQYF
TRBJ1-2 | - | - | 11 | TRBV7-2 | TGTGCCAGCAGCTTATCAGGGGTAGTCGCCTTC | CASSLSGVVAF
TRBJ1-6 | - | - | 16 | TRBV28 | TGTGCCAGCAGTTTGGCCATAGGGGACCCAAATTCACCCCTCCACTTT | CASSLAIGDPNSPLHF
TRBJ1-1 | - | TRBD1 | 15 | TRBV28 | TGTGCCAGCAGTTCCCCGACAGGGGGCAACACTGAAGCTTTCTTT | CASSSPTGGNTEAFF
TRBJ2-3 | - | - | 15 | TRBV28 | TGTGCCAGCAGTTTAGGGCAGACTAGCACAGATACGCAGTATTTT | CASSLGQTSTDTQYF
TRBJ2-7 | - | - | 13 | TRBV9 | TGTGCCAGCAGCGTTAGGGGCGGGTACGAGCAGTACTTC | CASSVRGGYEQYF
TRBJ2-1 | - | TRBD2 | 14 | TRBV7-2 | TGTGCCAGCAGCTTATGGCTAGCGGGAGGCGAGCAGTTCTTC | CASSLWLAGGEQFF
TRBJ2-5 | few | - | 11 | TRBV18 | TGTGCCAGCTCACCAGGGGAGACCCAGTACTTC | CASSPGETQYF
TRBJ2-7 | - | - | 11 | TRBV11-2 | TGTGCCAGCAGCTCCGACTACGAGCAGTACTTC | CASSSDYEQYF
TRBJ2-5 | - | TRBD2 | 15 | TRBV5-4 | TGTGCCAGCAGCTTGCGCCGGACTAGTCGAGAGACCCAGTACTTC | CASSLRRTSRETQYF
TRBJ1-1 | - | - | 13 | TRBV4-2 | TGTGCCAGCAGCCAGGGGGCGGACACTGAAGCTTTCTTT | CASSQGADTEAFF
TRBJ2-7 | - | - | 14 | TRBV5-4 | TGTGCCAGCAGCTTGGACTCGTTCTCCTACGAGCAGTACTTC | CASSLDSFSYEQYF
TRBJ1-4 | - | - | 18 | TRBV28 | TGTGCCAGCAGTCAACCCGCGTACGGGGGGGGGCGTAATGAAAAACTGTTTTTT | CASSQPAYGGGRNEKLFF
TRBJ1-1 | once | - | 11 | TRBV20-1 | TGCAGTGCTACTCGACACACTGAAGCTTTCTTT | CSATRHTEAFF